Shown below are 24 T cell receptor beta chains from a single sample sequenced in a study of control samples from healthy donors and cancer patients. The protocol was immunoSEQ multiplex PCR, while the TCRdb copy is restricted to in-frame clones and leaves out a portion. The data hold around 76,000 clones, with about nine tenths observed a single time. Sequences were obtained from PBMCs. Receptors originate from a woman aged 50 to 60 with colorectal cancer.

The V call is TRBV28, the J call TRBJ1-6, with D maybe TRBD1 (5 bases). CDR1 and CDR2 (germline): MDHEN, SYDVKM. V lost 6 bases and J lost 6, with 6 bases in between. The CDR3 loop spans 12 amino acids. The CDR3 sequence is CASSDSNSPLHF. The CDR3 bases are TGTGCCAGCAGCGACAGTAATTCACCCCTCCACTTT.

The chain combines TRBV19 with TRBJ1-1; no firm D call. In germline, CDR1 is LNHDA, CDR2 SQIVND (reference sequence). The CDR3 has 13 residues. Trimming left V 4 bases short and J 5 bases short, with 11 bases between. The CDR3 loop reads CASSTPRWTEAFF. CDR3 DNA sequence: TGTGCCAGTAGTACGCCAAGGTGGACTGAAGCTTTCTTT. The full variable domain, completed using reference TRBV19 and TRBJ1-1, is DGGITQSPKYLFRKEGQNVTLSCEQNLNHDAMYWYRQDPGQGLRLIYYSQIVNDFQKGDIAEGYSVSREKKESFPLTVTSAQKNPTAFYLCASSTPRWTEAFFGQGTRLTVV.

V gene TRBV5-1 combines with J gene TRBJ2-1; 7 positions agree with TRBD1. CDR3 length: 12 amino acids. The germline CDR1 and CDR2 sequences are SGHRS and YFSETQ. Unmatched junction bases numbered 4, after V lost 3 bases and J lost 10 bases. This chain's CDR3 is CASSSQGKEQFF. CDR3 in DNA: TGCGCCAGCAGCTCACAGGGGAAGGAGCAGTTCTTC.

As for this clone: Additional DNA sequences in this sample encode the identical CDR3. This chain links TRBV12-3 or TRBV12-4 with TRBJ1-2; D gene ambiguous. The CDR3 sequence is 12 residues long. Deletions cut 1 base from V and 8 bases from J, with 8 bases between. DNA for the CDR3: TGTGCCAGCAGTTTAGGGCAGGTGGGCTACACCTTC. The encoded protein is CASSLGQVGYTF.

The CDR3 region is CASSSPGTGNTGELFF. CDR3 bases: TGTGCCAGCAGTTCTCCGGGGACAGGAAACACCGGGGAGCTGTTTTTT. The chain links TRBV28 to TRBJ2-2; 8 bases match TRBD1. Germline values: CDR1 MDHEN, CDR2 SYDVKM. The CDR3 consists of 16 residues. The junction had 6 bases not matched to a gene; V was cut back by 4 bases and J by 2 bases.

Note on this clone: Other DNA sequences in the sample encode the same CDR3. The J gene is TRBJ2-3, the V gene TRBV24-1; tentative D call: TRBD2 (7 bases). Germline V gives CDR1 KGHDR, CDR2 SFDVKD. V dropped 8 bases and J dropped 3 bases, with 8 bases sitting between them. CDR3 length: 12 residues. The CDR3 DNA is TGTGCCACCAAGGGGGGGACAGATACGCAGTATTTT. As protein: CATKGGTDTQYF.

The chain is built from TRBV3-1 (or the pseudogene TRBV3-2) and TRBJ1-2; D is possibly TRBD1 (6 bases). CDR1 and CDR2 from the germline V gene are LGHDT and YNNKEL (reference sequence). Trimming left V 1 base short and J 7 bases short, with 19 bases between. CDR3 size: 16 residues. In DNA form, the CDR3 reads TGTGCCAGCAGCCAAGGGTCTCAGGGGCCACGAGGTGGCTACACCTTC. Amino acids: CASSQGSQGPRGGYTF.

This chain connects TRBV7-9 to TRBJ1-3, with 7 bases matching TRBD1. The germline V gene has CDR1 SEHNR and CDR2 FQNEAQ (reference sequence). Trimming cost V 5 bases and J 12 bases; bases outside gene matches: 7. This CDR3 comprises 12 residues. This chain's CDR3 is CASSGDDRDIYF. The CDR3 DNA is TGTGCCAGCAGCGGAGACGACAGGGACATATATTTT.

The rearrangement uses TRBV7-2 and TRBJ2-2; 7 bases are shared with TRBD1. V lost 4 bases and J lost 0; bases outside the gene matches: 5. CDR3 size: 16 residues. Looked up from germline, CDR1 is SGHTA and CDR2 is FQGNSA. This CDR3 reads CASSSLGTANTGELFF. For the CDR3, the DNA is TGTGCCAGCAGCTCCCTGGGGACAGCGAACACCGGGGAGCTGTTTTTT.

This rearrangement joins TRBV6-6 to TRBJ2-5; D is ambiguous. Trimming removed 5 bases from V and 9 bases from J, with 13 bases in between. CDR3 size: 12 residues. The germline CDR1 and CDR2 sequences are MNHNY and SVGAGI (reference sequence). The CDR3 region has the DNA TGTGCCAGCAGTCGACAACAATGGGCCCAGTACTTC. Its translation: CASSRQQWAQYF.

The genes are TRBV18 and TRBJ1-1; D gene uncertain. CDR1 is KGHSH and CDR2 is LQKENI in the germline V gene. There are 12 residues in the CDR3. V lost 2 bases and J 11 bases, leaving 12 bases between the germline ends. As DNA, the CDR3 is TGTGCCAGCTCACCAGCGCAAAGGGCCGCTTTCTTT. Translated, it gives CASSPAQRAAFF.

The chain couples TRBV6-2 or TRBV6-3 to TRBJ2-5, with TRBD1 matching over 7 bases. The length of the CDR3 is 14 residues. V gave up 4 bases and J gave up 5 bases; unmatched junction bases: 7. Looked up from germline, CDR1 is MNHEY and CDR2 is SVGEGT. The CDR3 region has the DNA TGTGCCAGCAGTTCGACAGGGTCGGTGGAGACCCAGTACTTC. Protein sequence: CASSSTGSVETQYF.

This clone has just one count. The CDR3 reads CASSIVAGNQPQHF. In DNA, the CDR3 is TGTGCCAGTAGTATAGTGGCGGGGAATCAGCCCCAGCATTTT. The chain combines TRBV19 with TRBJ1-5, with unresolved D. Germline CDR1 is LNHDA and CDR2 is SQIVND (reference sequence). The CDR3 is 14 residues long. V lost 1 base and J lost 4, with 8 bases in between.

The chain recombines TRBV4-3 with TRBJ1-5, with 9 bases matching TRBD1. The V gene end was trimmed by 0 bases and the J gene end by 5 bases; junction bases not matched to a gene: 5. Germline values: CDR1 LGHNA, CDR2 YSLEER. CDR3 length: 16 residues. Here the CDR3 DNA reads TGCGCCAGCAGCCAAGATTGGGGACAGGGACATCAGCCCCAGCATTTT. Its protein is CASSQDWGQGHQPQHF.

The CDR3: CASSPSGVTDTQYF. In nucleotides, the CDR3 is TGTGCCAGTAGCCCTAGCGGGGTCACAGATACGCAGTATTTT. This sequence joins TRBV19 and TRBJ2-3; TRBD2 matches at 9 bases. Trimming removed 6 bases from V and 2 bases from J; junction bases left unmatched: 3. Germline CDR1 reads LNHDA; CDR2 reads SQIVND (reference sequence). The CDR3 has 14 amino acids.

This clone was counted between two and nine times. V gene TRBV19 combines with J gene TRBJ1-4; 9 bases map to TRBD1. This CDR3 comprises 14 residues. From germline, CDR1 is LNHDA and CDR2 SQIVND (reference sequence). Germline trimming cut 4 bases from V and 8 bases from J; bases unmatched to any gene: 5. This CDR3 is CASSKGDRDEKLFF. For the CDR3, the DNA is TGTGCCAGTAGTAAAGGGGACAGGGACGAAAAACTGTTTTTT.

This clone was recorded only once. The chain is built from TRBV24-1 and TRBJ2-3, with TRBD1 identical over 7 bases. The CDR3 has 15 residues. V shed 5 bases and J 4 bases; nucleotides not matched to a gene: 8. The germline gives CDR1 KGHDR, CDR2 SFDVKD. CDR3 bases: TGTGCCACCAGTGCATCCACAGGGGAGTCAGATACGCAGTATTTT. Its protein product is CATSASTGESDTQYF.

The gene calls are TRBV21-1 and TRBJ1-1; the D call of TRBD1 is as the table states it, not checked on the DNA. TRBV21-1 is tagged as a pseudogene. There are 15 residues in the CDR3. The CDR3, as DNA: TGTGCCAGCAGCATCCAGGTCCTGATGAACACTGAAGCTTTCTTT. It specifies CASSIQVLMNTEAFF.

A few counts support this clone. V gene TRBV29-1 combines with J gene TRBJ1-1; perhaps TRBD1 as D (6 bases). The V gene's germline CDR1 is SQVTM and CDR2 ANQGSEA. V lost 5 bases and J 0 bases, leaving 10 bases between the germline ends. CDR3 length equals 13 residues. The CDR3 DNA sequence: TGCAGCGTTAAGACAGGATTGAACACTGAAGCTTTCTTT. Translated, it gives CSVKTGLNTEAFF.

This chain uses TRBV19 with TRBJ2-1; D might be TRBD1 or TRBD2, each matching 5 bases. Germline CDR1 LNHDA, CDR2 SQIVND (reference sequence). Trimming took off 5 bases at V and 7 bases at J, with 6 bases between the two ends. The CDR3 is 11 residues long. The CDR3, as DNA: TGTGCCAGTAGTTGGGGGAATGAGCAGTTCTTC. This gives the protein CASSWGNEQFF. Full variable domain (outside the CDR3, taken from reference TRBV19 and TRBJ2-1): DGGITQSPKYLFRKEGQNVTLSCEQNLNHDAMYWYRQDPGQGLRLIYYSQIVNDFQKGDIAEGYSVSREKKESFPLTVTSAQKNPTAFYLCASSWGNEQFFGPGTRLTVL.

The chain uses TRBV6-4 and TRBJ2-3; TRBD2 matches 11 bases. The V segment lost 11 bases and the J segment 4 bases; nucleotides outside the gene matches: 5. Germline CDR1 reads MRHNA; CDR2 reads SNTAGT. The length of the CDR3 is 13 residues. This chain's CDR3 is CASGTSGADTQYF. DNA of the CDR3: TGTGCCTCGGGGACTAGCGGAGCAGATACGCAGTATTTT.

The rearrangement joins TRBV25-1 to TRBJ2-7; 10 bases are shared with TRBD1. Germline V gene lookup returns CDR1 MGHDK and CDR2 SYGVNS. This CDR3 comprises 14 residues. The ends lost 4 bases at V and 6 bases at J; junction bases unmatched: 6. CDR3: CASSAGTGAGEQYV. The CDR3 DNA reads TGTGCCAGCAGTGCCGGGACAGGGGCTGGCGAGCAGTACGTC.

The J gene is TRBJ1-6, the V gene TRBV27, with 8 bases aligning to TRBD1. Trimming at V came to 5 bases and at J to 9 bases, leaving 12 bases not matched to a gene. Germline V gene lookup returns CDR1 MNHEY and CDR2 SMNVEV (reference sequence). CDR3 length equals 16 residues. This CDR3 is CASSPSLGQVISPLHF. CDR3 DNA sequence: TGTGCCAGCAGTCCCAGCCTGGGACAGGTGATTTCACCCCTCCACTTT.

The chain has TRBV2 and TRBJ1-2; the D is unclear. Deletions cut 4 bases from V and 2 bases from J, with 8 bases between. From germline, CDR1 is SNHLY and CDR2 FYNNEI. The CDR3 totals 13 residues. The CDR3 DNA reads TGTGCCAGCAGTGGGGTACAGAACTATGGCTACACCTTC. This translates into CASSGVQNYGYTF.